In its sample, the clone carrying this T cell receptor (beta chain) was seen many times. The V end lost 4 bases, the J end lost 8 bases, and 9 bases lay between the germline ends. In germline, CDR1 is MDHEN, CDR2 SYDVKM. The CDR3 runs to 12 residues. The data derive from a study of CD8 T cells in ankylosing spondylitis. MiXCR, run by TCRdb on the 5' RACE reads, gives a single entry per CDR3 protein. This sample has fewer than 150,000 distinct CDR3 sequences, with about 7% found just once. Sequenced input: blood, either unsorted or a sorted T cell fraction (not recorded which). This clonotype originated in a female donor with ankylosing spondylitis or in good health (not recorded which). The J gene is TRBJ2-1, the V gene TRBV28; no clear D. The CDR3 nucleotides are TGTGCCAGCAGTTCGTTGGTGCATGAGCAGTTCTTC. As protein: CASSSLVHEQFF.